Each of the 20 T cell receptor beta chains below was sequenced from the same sample in a study of blood T cell dynamics during melanoma immunotherapy. Stated time point: week 3, after first cycle of checkpoint inhibitor. Assay used: immunoSEQ multiplex PCR; TCRdb lists only in-frame clones, some missing. The table records about 14,000 clones, about nine tenths of them present only once. This sample comprised blood, obtained from a patient treated with checkpoint blockade. These receptors originate from a human donor with melanoma.

The chain uses TRBV28 and TRBJ2-5; maybe TRBD2 (6 bases). Trimming took 6 bases from V and 5 from J, leaving 16 bases between them. Looked up from germline, CDR1 is MDHEN and CDR2 is SYDVKM. The CDR3 contains 14 residues. Here the CDR3 DNA reads TGTGCCAGCAGCGGAGGGGACCACCGGGAGACCCAGTACTTC. Translating gives CASSGGDHRETQYF.

The rearrangement joins TRBV7-2 to TRBJ2-6; a possible D gene is TRBD2 (6 bases). CDR3 length equals 15 residues. Looked up from germline, CDR1 is SGHTA and CDR2 is FQGNSA. Trimming removed 1 base at V and 2 bases at J, with 6 bases between. CDR3 protein: CASSLGGAGANVLTF. CDR3 DNA: TGTGCCAGCAGCTTAGGGGGGGCTGGGGCCAACGTCCTGACTTTC.

The chain uses TRBV6-5 and TRBJ2-3; D is perhaps TRBD1 (5 bases). This CDR3 is 15 amino acids long. Trimming removed 2 bases from V and 6 bases from J, with 15 bases in between. Germline CDR1 reads MNHEY; CDR2 reads SVGAGI. The CDR3 DNA sequence: TGTGCCAGCAGTTACATCAGGGTTGATCAGGATACGCAGTATTTT. Its protein product is CASSYIRVDQDTQYF.

The rearrangement links TRBV11-3 to TRBJ2-1; D is unresolved. CDR3 length: 13 residues. The germline CDR1 and CDR2 sequences are SGHNT and YENEEA. Trimming removed 0 bases at V and 6 bases at J, with 6 bases between. This CDR3 is CASSLDWGNEQFF. CDR3 bases: TGTGCCAGCAGCTTAGATTGGGGCAATGAGCAGTTCTTC.

This clone was found a few times. The V call is TRBV25-1, the J call TRBJ1-2; D gene uncertain. The V end was cut by 2 bases, the J end by 5 bases, with 6 bases between. The CDR3 loop spans 12 amino acids. Looked up from germline, CDR1 is MGHDK and CDR2 is SYGVNS. CDR3 in amino acids: CASSERGYGYTF. In DNA, the CDR3 is TGTGCCAGCAGTGAACGGGGATATGGCTACACCTTC.

The chain has TRBV7-8 and TRBJ2-2; D is unresolved. V was cut by 5 bases and J by 2 bases, with 12 bases left in between. This CDR3 region has 15 residues. Germline V gene sequence: CDR1 SGHVS, CDR2 FQNEAQ. The CDR3 loop is CASSLRWENTGELFF. The CDR3 DNA sequence: TGTGCCAGCAGCCTCAGGTGGGAAAACACCGGGGAGCTGTTTTTT.

This clone was seen once. The genes are TRBV5-5 and TRBJ1-2; TRBD1 aligns across 9 bases. This CDR3 spans 15 amino acids. Germline CDR1 reads SGHKS; CDR2 reads YYEKEE (reference sequence). V was pared by 0 bases and J by 4 bases, with 4 bases of the junction left unmatched. The DNA for the CDR3 is TGTGCCAGCAGCTTGGGACAGGGGGTTTTCTATGGCTACACCTTC. Translating gives CASSLGQGVFYGYTF.

The rearrangement joins TRBV18 to TRBJ2-7; D perhaps matches TRBD2 (6 bases). With 2 bases removed from V and 0 bases from J, the gap between germline ends came to 11 bases. The CDR3 has 15 amino acids. CDR1 and CDR2 (germline): KGHSH, LQKENI. CDR3 bases: TGTGCCAGCTCACCAGGTAGCGGCAGCTCCTACGAGCAGTACTTC. Translation gives CASSPGSGSSYEQYF.

This rearrangement joins TRBV7-3 to TRBJ2-7, with TRBD2 identical over 12 bases. V trimming: 5 bases; J trimming: 6 bases; junction bases outside the gene matches: 5. This CDR3 comprises 14 residues. Per germline, CDR1 SGHTA and CDR2 FQGTGA. CDR3 coding DNA: TGTGCCAGCAGCCCAACTAGCGGGAGGAGCGAGCAGTACTTC. As protein: CASSPTSGRSEQYF.

For the CDR3, the DNA is TGTGCCAGCAGTTTAGGTGCTAGCGGGAATAATGAGCAGTTCTTC. Its translation: CASSLGASGNNEQFF. V is TRBV28 and J is TRBJ2-1; TRBD2 aligns across 9 bases. This CDR3 region has 15 residues. From germline, CDR1 is MDHEN and CDR2 SYDVKM. V trimming: 2 bases; J trimming: 7 bases; junction bases outside the gene matches: 6. Supplemented by reference TRBV28 and TRBJ2-1, the full variable domain reads DVKVTQSSRYLVKRTGEKVFLECVQDMDHENMFWYRQDPGLGLRLIYFSYDVKMKEKGDIPEGYSVSREKKERFSLILESASTNQTSMYLCASSLGASGNNEQFFGPGTRLTVL.

The V gene is TRBV18, the J gene TRBJ1-6; no reliable D call. V lost 6 bases and J 3 bases, leaving 9 bases between the germline ends. The CDR3 consists of 14 residues. Germline CDR1 KGHSH, CDR2 LQKENI. The DNA of the CDR3 is TGTGCCAGCTCGGATGCGGGCTATAATTCACCCCTCCACTTT. As protein: CASSDAGYNSPLHF.

The chain carries TRBV11-3 and TRBJ1-2; no reliable D call. Germline CDR1 and CDR2: SGHNT and YENEEA. Trimming cost V 1 base and J 8 bases, with 11 bases left between them. CDR3 size: 13 residues. The CDR3 sequence is CASSLGIAGGYTF. The CDR3 DNA is TGTGCCAGCAGCTTAGGGATCGCTGGGGGCTACACCTTC.

The V and J genes are TRBV7-8 and TRBJ2-1, with 14 positions matching TRBD2. CDR1 and CDR2 from the germline V gene are SGHVS and FQNEAQ. V trimming: 5 bases; J trimming: 8 bases; junction bases outside the gene matches: 11. CDR3 size: 17 residues. The CDR3 sequence: CASSPLPGTSGRYEQFF. CDR3 coding DNA: TGTGCCAGCAGCCCACTCCCCGGGACTAGCGGGAGATATGAGCAGTTCTTC.

The V gene is TRBV11-2, the J gene TRBJ2-7; D unresolved. Trimming shortened V by 5 bases and J by 2 bases, and 10 bases separated the two germline ends. Germline V gene data show CDR1 as SGHAT and CDR2 as FQNNGV. The CDR3 runs 13 residues. CDR3 in DNA: TGTGCCAGCAGCCCCAGTCGGACCTACGAGCAGTACTTC. It yields the protein CASSPSRTYEQYF.

The chain links TRBV19 to TRBJ2-1, with 10 bases matching TRBD2. The germline CDR1 and CDR2 sequences are LNHDA and SQIVND (reference sequence). Trimming cost V 4 bases and J 3 bases; bases outside gene matches: 15. The CDR3 sequence is 19 residues long. CDR3 loop: CASSKRAVTSGTLYNEQFF. CDR3 sequence (DNA): TGTGCCAGTAGTAAAAGGGCTGTCACTAGCGGGACCCTCTACAATGAGCAGTTCTTC.

The V call is TRBV27, the J call TRBJ1-1; 8 bases match TRBD1. V shed 5 bases, J shed 6 bases, and the junction held 11 bases outside the gene matches. The germline V gene encodes CDR1 MNHEY and CDR2 SMNVEV (reference sequence). The CDR3 runs to 15 residues. CDR3 nucleotide sequence: TGTGCCAGCAGTCAAGTCGGACAGGGACAAGCTGAAGCTTTCTTT. This encodes CASSQVGQGQAEAFF.

The J gene is TRBJ2-7, the V gene TRBV19; 11 bases fit TRBD2. This CDR3 has 14 amino acids. Germline lookup yields CDR1 LNHDA and CDR2 SQIVND (reference sequence). Unmatched junction bases numbered 3, after V lost 5 bases and J lost 3 bases. The CDR3 nucleotides read TGTGCCAGTAGTTACGGACTAGCGGGCTACGAGCAGTACTTC. Translation gives CASSYGLAGYEQYF.

The gene calls are TRBV28 and TRBJ2-5; the D is unclear. The CDR3 extends over 15 amino acids. V was trimmed by 4 bases and J by 2 bases, leaving 14 bases between them. The germline CDR1 and CDR2 sequences are MDHEN and SYDVKM. CDR3 sequence reads: CASSSGLTVQETQYF. CDR3 bases: TGTGCCAGCAGTTCCGGATTGACGGTTCAAGAGACCCAGTACTTC.

This chain connects TRBV7-9 to TRBJ1-1, with 9 bases lining up with TRBD1. The CDR3 is 14 amino acids. The J segment lost 4 bases and the V segment lost 1 base, leaving 1 base of the junction unmatched. Germline values: CDR1 SEHNR, CDR2 FQNEAQ (reference sequence). This CDR3 reads CASSLGDRVTEAFF. CDR3 in DNA: TGTGCCAGCAGCTTAGGGGACAGGGTCACTGAAGCTTTCTTT.

The rearrangement uses TRBV11-2 and TRBJ1-1; weak D call: TRBD1 (6 bases). The CDR3 spans 13 residues. Germline CDR1 and CDR2: SGHAT and FQNNGV. The V and J ends lost 6 bases and 1 base respectively, with 9 bases between them. CDR3 in DNA: TGTGCCAGCAGTCAACAGGGGAACACTGAAGCTTTCTTT. It yields the protein CASSQQGNTEAFF.